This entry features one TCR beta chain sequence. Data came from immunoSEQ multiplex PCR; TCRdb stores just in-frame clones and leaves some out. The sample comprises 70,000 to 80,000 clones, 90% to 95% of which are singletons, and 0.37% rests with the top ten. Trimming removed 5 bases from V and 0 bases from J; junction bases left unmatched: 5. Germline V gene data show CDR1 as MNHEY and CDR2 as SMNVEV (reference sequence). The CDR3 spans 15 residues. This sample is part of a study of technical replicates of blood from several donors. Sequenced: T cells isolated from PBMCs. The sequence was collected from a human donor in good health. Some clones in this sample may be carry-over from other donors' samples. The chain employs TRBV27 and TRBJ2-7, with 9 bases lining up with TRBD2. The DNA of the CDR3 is TGTGCCAGCAGTCCCGGCGGGGGGGCCTCCTACGAGCAGTACTTC. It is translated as CASSPGGGASYEQYF.